This TCR beta chain comes out of a study of T-cell reconstitution after alpha-beta-depleted transplantation in children. Study results and limitations: T-cell numbers and diversity, one year after transplant, stemmed largely from T cells that were newly produced. There were reportedly several hundred expanded graft clones from which alpha-beta T cells came about two months after transplant. Surviving recipient cells, namely T cells and thymic progenitors, were the source of high day-60 TCRbeta diversity in some patients.

For TCRbeta, the library was prepared with unique molecular identifiers. TCRdb reprocessed the PCR reads with MiXCR, giving one entry per CDR3 protein. The table has about 980,000 distinct CDR3 sequences, around 30% seen once. This clonotype was counted between two and nine times. Its cognate antigen is unknown. J lost 4 bases, V lost 8 bases, and 8 bases had no gene match. CDR3 size: 14 residues. The chain recombines TRBV12-3 or TRBV12-4 with TRBJ1-5, with 7 nucleotides matching TRBD1. Sequencing used PBMCs, mostly from graft donor cells, obtained 360 days after TCRalphabeta/CD19-depleted stem cell transplant. This sequence originates from a boy younger than two who had a stem cell transplant for SCID, so the T cells may come from the graft donor. The CDR3 is CASRLPGGNQPQHF. CDR3 nucleotides: TGTGCCAGCCGCCTCCCAGGGGGGAATCAGCCCCAGCATTTT.